Presented here are 8 T cell receptor beta chains from one specimen sequenced in a study of cytomegalovirus exposure and HLA in healthy donors. The PCR employed 60 Vbeta primers together with 13 Jbeta primers. Profiled with immunoSEQ multiplex PCR; TCRdb holds only in-frame clones, not every one. Of roughly 100,000 clones in the sample, approximately 14% were seen once. The sequenced sample was PBMCs. These receptors were obtained from a female donor in good health and CMV-seronegative.

The sample holds a few counts of this clone. V and J are TRBV4-3 and TRBJ2-7; the D is unclear. V dropped 4 bases and J dropped 1 base, with 14 bases sitting between them. The germline CDR1 and CDR2 sequences are LGHNA and YSLEER. This CDR3 spans 15 amino acids. The CDR3 here is CASSPRVSLSYEQYF. CDR3 DNA sequence: TGCGCCAGCAGCCCTCGGGTCTCACTTTCCTACGAGCAGTACTTC.

The chain is built from TRBV10-1 and TRBJ1-5; 7 bases agree with TRBD1. CDR3 size: 16 residues. Germline V gene sequence: CDR1 WNHNN, CDR2 SYGVQD (reference sequence). Unmatched junction bases numbered 8, after V lost 4 bases and J lost 2 bases. CDR3 residues: CASSGRGTVRNQPQHF. The CDR3 DNA reads TGCGCCAGCAGTGGGCGAGGGACAGTCCGCAATCAGCCCCAGCATTTT.

The chain couples TRBV7-6 to TRBJ2-1; D is uncertain. The CDR3 is 19 residues long. Trimming pared 0 bases from V and 0 bases from J, leaving 18 bases between. CDR1 is SGHVS, CDR2 FNYEAQ, per germline. The CDR3 reads CASSLASFNRSNSYNEQFF. The CDR3 bases are TGTGCCAGCAGCTTAGCGAGTTTCAATAGGAGTAACTCCTACAATGAGCAGTTCTTC.

The CDR3 DNA sequence: TGTGCCAGCAGGGCACAGGGCTTTGAAGCTTTCTTT. This sequence encodes CASRAQGFEAFF. The rearrangement uses TRBV6-5 and TRBJ1-1; possible D gene TRBD1, 6 bases. CDR1 and CDR2 (germline): MNHEY, SVGAGI. The CDR3 runs 12 residues. V lost 6 bases and J lost 7, with 12 bases in between.

This chain connects TRBV10-2 to TRBJ1-2; TRBD1 is a possible D gene (6 bases). This CDR3 is 14 amino acids long. Germline V CDR1 and CDR2: WSHSY, SAAADI. The V end lost 2 bases, the J end lost 6 bases, and 13 bases lay between the germline ends. The CDR3 sequence: CASSEKGVWDGYTF. CDR3 coding DNA: TGCGCCAGCAGTGAGAAGGGGGTCTGGGATGGCTACACCTTC.

In this sample, this clone turned up a few times. Additional DNA sequences in this sample encode the identical CDR3. The V gene is TRBV28, the J gene TRBJ2-7, with 8 bases aligning to TRBD2. CDR1 and CDR2 from the germline V gene are MDHEN and SYDVKM. Trimming took 3 bases from V and 0 from J; bases not matched to a gene: 1. The length of the CDR3 is 14 residues. The CDR3: CASSFSGSSYEQYF. The CDR3 coding sequence is TGTGCCAGCAGTTTCAGCGGGAGCTCCTACGAGCAGTACTTC.

J is TRBJ1-1 and V is TRBV20-1; tentatively, D is TRBD1 (5 bases). The ends were cut back, 5 bases at V and 6 bases at J, with 10 bases in the middle. Germline loops: CDR1 DFQATT, CDR2 SNEGSKA (reference sequence). This CDR3 is built from 11 residues. The CDR3 DNA is TGCAGTGCTTTCAGGGTCGCTGAAGCTTTCTTT. It translates to CSAFRVAEAFF.

This clone was seen more than once but under ten times. The chain has TRBV7-3 and TRBJ2-7; tentatively, D is TRBD1 (6 bases). The CDR3 has 14 residues. V was pared by 5 bases and J by 4 bases, with 15 bases between. The germline V gene has CDR1 SGHTA and CDR2 FQGTGA. The CDR3 spells CASSPNPGQYEQYF. As DNA, the CDR3 is TGTGCCAGCAGCCCCAATCCTGGACAGTACGAGCAGTACTTC.